Sequencing of this T cell receptor (beta chain) was carried out in a study of cytomegalovirus exposure and HLA in healthy donors. Researchers ran the PCR with 60 Vbeta and 13 Jbeta primers. Sequencing used immunoSEQ multiplex PCR; TCRdb keeps in-frame clones, though not all of them. The repertoire holds 150,000 to 200,000 clones, with about three quarters as singletons. The CDR3 loop spans 14 amino acids. Germline assignment: CDR1 MNHEY and CDR2 SMNVEV (reference sequence). The V end lost 3 bases, the J end lost 6 bases, and 11 bases lay between the germline ends. On this clone itself: Other DNA sequences in the same sample also yield this CDR3.

The source material was PBMCs. The sequence came from a woman aged 40 to 55 in good health and CMV-seronegative. J is TRBJ2-2 and V is TRBV27; D might be TRBD2 (5 bases). The CDR3: CASSFSGSAGELFF. The CDR3 DNA reads as TGTGCCAGCAGTTTTTCGGGATCCGCCGGGGAGCTGTTTTTT.